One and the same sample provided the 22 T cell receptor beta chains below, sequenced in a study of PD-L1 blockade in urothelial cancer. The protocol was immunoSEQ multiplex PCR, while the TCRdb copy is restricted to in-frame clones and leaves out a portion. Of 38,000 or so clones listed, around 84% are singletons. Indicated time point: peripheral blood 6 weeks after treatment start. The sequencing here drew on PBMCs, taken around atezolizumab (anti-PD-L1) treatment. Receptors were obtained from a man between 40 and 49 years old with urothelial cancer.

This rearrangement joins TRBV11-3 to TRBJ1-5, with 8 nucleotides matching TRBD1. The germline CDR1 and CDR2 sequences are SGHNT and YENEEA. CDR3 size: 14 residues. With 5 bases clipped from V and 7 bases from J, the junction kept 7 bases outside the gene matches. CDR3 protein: CASSPDRVRQPQHF. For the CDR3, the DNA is TGTGCCAGCAGCCCGGACAGGGTTCGGCAGCCCCAGCATTTT.

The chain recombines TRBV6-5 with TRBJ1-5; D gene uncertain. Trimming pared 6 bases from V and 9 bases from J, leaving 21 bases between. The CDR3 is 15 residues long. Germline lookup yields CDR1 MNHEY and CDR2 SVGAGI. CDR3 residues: CASSPDGSSIMPQHF. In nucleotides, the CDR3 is TGTGCCAGCAGCCCGGACGGGAGTTCTATCATGCCCCAGCATTTT.

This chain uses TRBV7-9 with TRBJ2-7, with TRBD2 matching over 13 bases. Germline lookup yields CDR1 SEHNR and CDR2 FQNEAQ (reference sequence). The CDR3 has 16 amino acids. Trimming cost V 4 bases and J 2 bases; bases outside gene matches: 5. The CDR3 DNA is TGTGCCAGCAGCTCGTGGACTAGCGGGAGCGCCTACGAGCAGTACTTC. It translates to CASSSWTSGSAYEQYF.

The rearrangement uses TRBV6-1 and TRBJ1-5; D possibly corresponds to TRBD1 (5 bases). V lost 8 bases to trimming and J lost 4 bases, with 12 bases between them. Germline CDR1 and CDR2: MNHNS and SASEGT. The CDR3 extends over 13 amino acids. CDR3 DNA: TGTGCCAGCGGCACAGGACAAAATCAGCCCCAGCATTTT. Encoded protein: CASGTGQNQPQHF.

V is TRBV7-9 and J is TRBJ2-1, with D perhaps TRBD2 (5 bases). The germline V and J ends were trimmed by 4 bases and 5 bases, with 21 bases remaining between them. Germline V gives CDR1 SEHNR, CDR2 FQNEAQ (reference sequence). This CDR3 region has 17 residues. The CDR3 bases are TGTGCCAGCAGCTCCGAGGTCGTTCACGGGAAGCACAATGAGCAGTTCTTC. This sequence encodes CASSSEVVHGKHNEQFF.

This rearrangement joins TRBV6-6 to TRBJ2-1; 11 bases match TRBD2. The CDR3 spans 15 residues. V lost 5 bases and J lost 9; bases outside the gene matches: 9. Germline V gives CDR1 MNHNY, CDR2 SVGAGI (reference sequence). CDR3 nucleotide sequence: TGTGCCAGCAGTACGGGGACTAGCGGAAGAGGTGAGCAGTTCTTC. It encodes CASSTGTSGRGEQFF.

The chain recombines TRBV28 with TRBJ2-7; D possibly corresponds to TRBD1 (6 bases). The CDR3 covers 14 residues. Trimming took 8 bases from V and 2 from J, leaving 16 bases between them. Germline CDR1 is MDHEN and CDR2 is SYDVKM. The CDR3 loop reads CASSPGQPPYEQYF. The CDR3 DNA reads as TGTGCCAGCTCCCCGGGACAACCACCCTACGAGCAGTACTTC.

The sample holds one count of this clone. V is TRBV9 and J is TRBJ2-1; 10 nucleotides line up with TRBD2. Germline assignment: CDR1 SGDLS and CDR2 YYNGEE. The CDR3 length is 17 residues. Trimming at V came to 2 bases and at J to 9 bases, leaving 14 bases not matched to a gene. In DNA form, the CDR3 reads TGTGCCAGCAGCGTTCTAGGGGCCCGGGCTAGCGGGAGTGAGCAGTTCTTC. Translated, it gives CASSVLGARASGSEQFF.

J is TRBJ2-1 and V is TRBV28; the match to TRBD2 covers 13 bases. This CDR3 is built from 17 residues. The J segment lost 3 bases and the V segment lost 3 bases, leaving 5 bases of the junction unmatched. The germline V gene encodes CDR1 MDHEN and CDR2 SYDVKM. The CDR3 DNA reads TGTGCCAGCAGTTTCTCGACTAGCGGGAGGCTCTACAATGAGCAGTTCTTC. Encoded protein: CASSFSTSGRLYNEQFF.

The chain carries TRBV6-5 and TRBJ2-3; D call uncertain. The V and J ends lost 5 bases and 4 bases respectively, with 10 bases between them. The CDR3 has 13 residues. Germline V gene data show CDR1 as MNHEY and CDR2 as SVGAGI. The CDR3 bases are TGTGCCAGCAGTAGACACAGATCAGATACGCAGTATTTT. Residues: CASSRHRSDTQYF.

CDR3 residues: CASTQGSNTGELFF. The CDR3 DNA sequence: TGTGCCAGCACTCAGGGGTCGAACACCGGGGAGCTGTTTTTT. V gene TRBV19 combines with J gene TRBJ2-2; maybe TRBD1 (6 bases). This CDR3 has 14 residues. Per germline, CDR1 LNHDA and CDR2 SQIVND (reference sequence). V was trimmed by 9 bases and J by 0 bases, leaving 11 bases between them.

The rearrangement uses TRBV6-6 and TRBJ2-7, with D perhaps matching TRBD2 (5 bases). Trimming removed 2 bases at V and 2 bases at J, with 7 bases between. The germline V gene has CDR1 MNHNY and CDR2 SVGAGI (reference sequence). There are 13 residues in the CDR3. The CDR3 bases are TGTGCCAGCAGTTACCTCGGGGCCTACGAGCAGTACTTC. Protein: CASSYLGAYEQYF.

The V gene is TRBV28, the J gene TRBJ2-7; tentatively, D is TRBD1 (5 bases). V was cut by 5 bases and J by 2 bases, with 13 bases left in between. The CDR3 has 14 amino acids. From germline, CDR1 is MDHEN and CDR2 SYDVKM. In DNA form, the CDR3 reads TGTGCCAGCAGTGCCCGACAGCTTCCCTACGAGCAGTACTTC. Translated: CASSARQLPYEQYF.

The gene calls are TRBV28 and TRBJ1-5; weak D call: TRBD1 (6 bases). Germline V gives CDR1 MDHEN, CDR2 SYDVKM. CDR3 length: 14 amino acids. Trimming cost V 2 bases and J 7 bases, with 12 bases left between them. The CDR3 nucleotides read TGTGCCAGCAGTTTAGAACAGGGTGTACAGCCCCAGCATTTT. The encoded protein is CASSLEQGVQPQHF. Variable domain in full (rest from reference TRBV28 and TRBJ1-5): DVKVTQSSRYLVKRTGEKVFLECVQDMDHENMFWYRQDPGLGLRLIYFSYDVKMKEKGDIPEGYSVSREKKERFSLILESASTNQTSMYLCASSLEQGVQPQHFGDGTRLSIL.

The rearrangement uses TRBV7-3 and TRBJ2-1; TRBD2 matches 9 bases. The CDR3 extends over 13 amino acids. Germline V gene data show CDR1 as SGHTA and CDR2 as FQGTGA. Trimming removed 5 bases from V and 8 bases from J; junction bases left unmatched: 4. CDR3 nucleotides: TGTGCCAGCAGCCCCCGGACTAGCGATGAGCAGTTCTTC. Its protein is CASSPRTSDEQFF. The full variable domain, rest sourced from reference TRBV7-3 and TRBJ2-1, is GAGVSQTPSNKVTEKGKYVELRCDPISGHTALYWYRQSLGQGPEFLIYFQGTGAADDSGLPNDRFFAVRPEGSVSTLKIQRTERGDSAVYLCASSPRTSDEQFFGPGTRLTVL.

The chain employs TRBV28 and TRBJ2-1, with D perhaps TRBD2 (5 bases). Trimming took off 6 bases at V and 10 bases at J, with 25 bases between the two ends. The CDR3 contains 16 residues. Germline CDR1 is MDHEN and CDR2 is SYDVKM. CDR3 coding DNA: TGTGCCAGCAGCCTCAAAAAAGCAAATCTAGCTGGCGAGCAGTTCTTC. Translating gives CASSLKKANLAGEQFF.

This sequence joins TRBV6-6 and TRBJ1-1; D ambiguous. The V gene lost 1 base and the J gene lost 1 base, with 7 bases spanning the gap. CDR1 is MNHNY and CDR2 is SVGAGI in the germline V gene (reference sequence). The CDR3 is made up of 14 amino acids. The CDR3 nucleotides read TGTGCCAGCAGTTACTTCTCAGAGAACACTGAAGCTTTCTTT. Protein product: CASSYFSENTEAFF.

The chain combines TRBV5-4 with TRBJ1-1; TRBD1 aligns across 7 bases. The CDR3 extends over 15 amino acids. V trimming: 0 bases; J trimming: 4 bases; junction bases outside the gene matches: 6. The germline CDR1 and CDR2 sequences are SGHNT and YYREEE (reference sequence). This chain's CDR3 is CASSLADSGGTEAFF. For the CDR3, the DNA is TGTGCCAGCAGCTTGGCCGACTCAGGGGGCACTGAAGCTTTCTTT. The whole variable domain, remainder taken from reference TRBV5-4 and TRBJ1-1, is ETGVTQSPTHLIKTRGQQVTLRCSSQSGHNTVSWYQQALGQGPQFIFQYYREEENGRGNFPPRFSGLQFPNYSSELNVNALELDDSALYLCASSLADSGGTEAFFGQGTRLTVV.

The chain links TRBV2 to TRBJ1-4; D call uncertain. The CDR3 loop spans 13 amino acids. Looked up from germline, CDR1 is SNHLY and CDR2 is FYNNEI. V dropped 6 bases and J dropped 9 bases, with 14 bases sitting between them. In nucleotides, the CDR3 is TGTGCCAGCAGCCCCCCCCTTACTCAAAAACTGTTTTTT. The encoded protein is CASSPPLTQKLFF.

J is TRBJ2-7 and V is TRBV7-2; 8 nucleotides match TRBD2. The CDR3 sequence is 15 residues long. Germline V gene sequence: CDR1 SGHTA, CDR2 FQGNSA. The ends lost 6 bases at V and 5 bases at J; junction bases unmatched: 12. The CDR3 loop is CASSLKSGRRDEQYF. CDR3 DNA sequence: TGTGCCAGCAGTCTAAAAAGCGGGAGACGAGACGAGCAGTACTTC.

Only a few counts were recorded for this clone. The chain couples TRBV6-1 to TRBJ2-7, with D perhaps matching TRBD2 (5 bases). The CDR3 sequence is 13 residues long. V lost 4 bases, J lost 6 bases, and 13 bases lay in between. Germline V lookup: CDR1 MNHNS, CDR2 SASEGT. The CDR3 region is CASSVNGEGEQYF. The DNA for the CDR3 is TGTGCCAGCAGTGTTAACGGTGAGGGCGAGCAGTACTTC.

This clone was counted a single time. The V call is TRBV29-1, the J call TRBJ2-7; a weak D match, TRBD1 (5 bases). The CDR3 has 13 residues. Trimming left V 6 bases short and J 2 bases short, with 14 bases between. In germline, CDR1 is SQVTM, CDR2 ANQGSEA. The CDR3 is CSVRDRNAYEQYF. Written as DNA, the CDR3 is TGCAGCGTCCGCGACAGAAATGCCTACGAGCAGTACTTC.